This T cell receptor (beta chain) was identified in a study of control samples from healthy donors and cancer patients. V was clipped by 3 bases and J by 7 bases; unmatched bases: 8. The CDR3 loop spans 15 amino acids. The germline gives CDR1 LGHNA, CDR2 YNFKEQ. Sequenced by immunoSEQ multiplex PCR; TCRdb stores in-frame clones only, minus some. This table has some 140,000 clones, around nine tenths appearing once. The rearrangement joins TRBV4-2 to TRBJ1-2; the match to TRBD1 covers 10 bases. The sample was blood. This receptor was taken from a man aged 25-45 years in good health. The CDR3 here is CASSQRDRGGSGYTF. The CDR3 nucleotides read TGTGCCAGCAGCCAGAGGGACAGGGGAGGTAGTGGCTACACCTTC.